This entry features one T cell receptor beta chain sequence. The source of the sample is a study of patients and donors after allogeneic stem cell transplantation. J was trimmed by 2 bases and V by 2 bases; bases with no gene match: 6. Germline V gives CDR1 SEHNR, CDR2 FQNEAQ (reference sequence). The CDR3 covers 15 residues. TCRdb used MiXCR to reprocess the RT-PCR reads, holding one entry per CDR3 protein. The sample lists hundreds of thousands of distinct CDR3 sequences, more than 15% occurring once. The receptor was derived from a human donor who was either an allogeneic HSCT recipient or a stem cell or donor lymphocyte infusion donor (not recorded which). It is not recorded whose cells these are; they may come from a transplant donor. Sequenced material: blood, either unsorted or a sorted T cell fraction (not recorded which). The rearrangement uses TRBV7-9 and TRBJ2-7, with 7 bases aligning to TRBD1. This CDR3 reads CASSLQGVLPYEQYF. The CDR3 DNA reads TGTGCCAGCAGCTTACAGGGGGTACTACCCTACGAGCAGTACTTC.